A selection of T cell receptor beta chains follows, all from one sample in a study of cytotoxic CD8 clonotypes in ibrutinib-treated CLL. The table came from immunoSEQ multiplex PCR; TCRdb's copy has only in-frame clones and leaves some out. The table records about 160,000 clones, 84% of them present only once. Material: PBMCs, obtained after 24 months of ibrutinib treatment. Source of these receptors: a human donor with chronic lymphocytic leukemia. Both conserved end residues are part of each CDR3. The order of the fields is clone size, D gene, J gene, V gene, CDR3 protein, CDR3 DNA. D genes are given only for firm matches. Part of the rows lack a size; the others show once, few, many or a class for expanded clones.

>-|TRBD1|TRBJ1-1|TRBV7-9
CASSRGQKNTEAFF
TGTGCCAGCAGCCGGGGACAGAAGAACACTGAAGCTTTCTTT
>-|TRBD2|TRBJ2-3|TRBV5-1
CASGLAGVFGDTQYF
TGCGCCAGCGGGCTAGCGGGAGTGTTCGGAGATACGCAGTATTTT
>-|TRBD1|TRBJ2-1|TRBV11-1
CASSSRDRGRNEQFF
TGTGCCAGCAGCTCCCGGGACAGGGGGCGTAATGAGCAGTTCTTC
>-|-|TRBJ1-5|TRBV6-1
CASIRDTYSNQPQHF
TGTGCCAGCATCCGGGACACTTATAGCAATCAGCCCCAGCATTTT
>-|-|TRBJ1-3|TRBV28
CASSSEGGAGNTIYF
TGTGCCAGCAGTTCCGAAGGGGGGGCTGGAAACACCATATATTTT
>-|-|TRBJ2-2|TRBV7-8
CASSLGQRAPTGELFF
TGTGCCAGCAGCTTAGGCCAGCGGGCCCCCACCGGGGAGCTGTTTTTT
>-|TRBD1|TRBJ1-2|TRBV6-6
CASSYSSGGNYGYTF
TGTGCCAGCAGTTACAGTTCAGGGGGCAACTATGGCTACACCTTC
>-|-|TRBJ2-5|TRBV2
CASTGGRLETQYF
TGTGCCAGCACCGGAGGCAGATTAGAGACCCAGTACTTC
>-|-|TRBJ1-3|TRBV5-1
CASSLEQVALGNTIYF
TGCGCCAGCAGCTTGGAGCAGGTGGCACTTGGAAACACCATATATTTT
>-|-|TRBJ1-2|TRBV10-3
CAISEPGRGDYGYTF
TGTGCCATCAGTGAACCGGGACGGGGAGACTATGGCTACACCTTC
>once|-|TRBJ1-2|TRBV28
CASDGTDYGYTF
TGTGCCAGCGACGGGACGGATTATGGCTACACCTTC
>-|-|TRBJ1-2|TRBV23-1
CASSHPRDTSNYGYTF
TGCGCCAGCAGTCACCCCCGGGACACTTCTAACTATGGCTACACCTTC
>few|TRBD1|TRBJ1-2|TRBV5-1
CASSYYLQGADGYTF
TGCGCCAGCAGCTATTACCTACAGGGGGCGGATGGCTACACCTTC
>-|-|TRBJ1-2|TRBV11-2
CASSLGNQNYGYTF
TGTGCCAGCAGCTTAGGCAACCAGAACTATGGCTACACCTTC
>-|TRBD1|TRBJ2-3|TRBV27
CASSSGTGPLDTQYF
TGTGCCAGCAGTTCCGGGACAGGGCCTTTGGATACGCAGTATTTT
>-|-|TRBJ2-5|TRBV2
CASSVETQYF
TGTGCCAGCAGTGTAGAGACCCAGTACTTC
>-|-|TRBJ2-2|TRBV10-1
CASDKERKRTGELFF
TGCGCCAGTGATAAAGAGCGTAAACGGACCGGGGAGCTGTTTTTT
>-|-|TRBJ2-3|TRBV18
CASFPGPPTDTQYF
TGTGCCAGCTTCCCGGGGCCCCCCACAGATACGCAGTATTTT
>-|-|TRBJ2-1|TRBV30
CAWAEGGPNEQFF
TGTGCCTGGGCTGAGGGCGGGCCAAATGAGCAGTTCTTC
>-|-|TRBJ1-3|TRBV6-1
CASSEKGGGSGNTIYF
TGTGCCAGCAGTGAAAAAGGGGGGGGCTCTGGAAACACCATATATTTT
>-|-|TRBJ1-5|TRBV5-8
CASSVGGLSIQPQHF
TGTGCCAGCAGTGTGGGGGGTCTGAGCATTCAGCCCCAGCATTTT
>-|TRBD1|TRBJ1-1|TRBV6-5
CASRYRGPMNTEAFF
TGTGCCAGCCGTTACAGGGGCCCCATGAACACTGAAGCTTTCTTT
>-|TRBD1|TRBJ1-5|TRBV28
CASSYLGTGYSNQPQHF
TGTGCCAGCAGTTATCTCGGGACAGGGTATAGCAATCAGCCCCAGCATTTT
>-|-|TRBJ1-3|TRBV19
CASNPGTGNTIYF
TGTGCCAGTAACCCAGGGACCGGAAACACCATATATTTT
>-|-|TRBJ1-1|TRBV7-2
CASSLVRIMNTEAFF
TGTGCCAGCAGCTTAGTCCGGATCATGAACACTGAAGCTTTCTTT
>-|-|TRBJ2-2|TRBV19
CASSLIGSGELFF
TGTGCCAGTAGTCTCATCGGCTCCGGGGAGCTGTTTTTT
>-|-|TRBJ1-2|TRBV30
CAWRSHFGNTF
TGTGCCTGGAGGTCACACTTTGGAAACACCTTC
>-|-|TRBJ1-4|TRBV5-1
CASSPRQRNEKLFF
TGCGCCAGCAGCCCCCGACAGCGTAATGAAAAACTGTTTTTT
>-|-|TRBJ2-5|TRBV29-1
CSVRGWETQYF
TGCAGCGTCCGCGGCTGGGAGACCCAGTACTTC
>-|TRBD2|TRBJ2-2|TRBV4-3
CASSQDFGTSGSGELFF
TGCGCCAGCAGCCAAGATTTTGGGACTAGCGGGTCCGGGGAGCTGTTTTTT
>-|TRBD1|TRBJ2-1|TRBV7-9
CASSLRTGTTYNEQFF
TGTGCCAGCAGCTTAAGGACAGGAACTACCTACAATGAGCAGTTCTTC
>-|-|TRBJ1-1|TRBV29-1
CATGAVFF
TGCGCCACCGGGGCAGTTTTCTTT
>-|-|TRBJ1-2|TRBV27
CASSPGGTLWGGYTF
TGTGCCAGCAGTCCCGGAGGGACCCTATGGGGTGGCTACACCTTC